The 6 T cell receptor beta chains reported below all come from one sample, sequenced in a study of human versus mouse CDR3 diversity and MHC coevolution. Sequencing used immunoSEQ multiplex PCR; TCRdb keeps in-frame clones, though not all of them. The sample holds about 80,000 clones, 93% seen once. The sequencing sample was made of naive CD4+ T cells from blood. As for subset: CD45RO-negative CD62L-positive naive CD4 T cells. These receptors came from a person between 25 and 75 years old in good health.

This chain uses TRBV5-4 with TRBJ2-5; D gene unclear. Trimming shortened V by 0 bases and J by 0 bases, and 9 bases separated the two germline ends. The CDR3 covers 15 residues. Looked up from germline, CDR1 is SGHNT and CDR2 is YYREEE (reference sequence). The CDR3 bases are TGTGCCAGCAGCTTGGCTGGCGGTCACCAAGAGACCCAGTACTTC. It codes for CASSLAGGHQETQYF.

This clone was seen a single time. J is TRBJ1-1 and V is TRBV5-1, with 7 bases matching TRBD1. V shed 3 bases and J 0 bases; nucleotides not matched to a gene: 2. This CDR3 spans 14 amino acids. Germline V gives CDR1 SGHRS, CDR2 YFSETQ. The CDR3 spells CASSWDRLNTEAFF. CDR3 nucleotides: TGCGCCAGCAGCTGGGACAGATTGAACACTGAAGCTTTCTTT.

The chain combines TRBV30 with TRBJ1-5, with TRBD1 matching over 7 bases. V lost 0 bases, J lost 2 bases, and 7 bases stayed unmatched. This CDR3 spans 16 amino acids. CDR1 GTSNPN and CDR2 SVGIG come from the germline V gene (reference sequence). CDR3 sequence reads: CAWSVGRGTGNQPQHF. In DNA form, the CDR3 reads TGTGCCTGGAGTGTCGGCAGGGGGACGGGCAATCAGCCCCAGCATTTT. Drawing the rest from reference TRBV30 and TRBJ1-5, the complete variable domain is SQTIHQWPATLVQPVGSPLSLECTVEGTSNPNLYWYRQAAGRGLQLLFYSVGIGQISSEVPQNLSASRPQDRQFILSSKKLLLSDSGFYLCAWSVGRGTGNQPQHFGDGTRLSIL.

The V call is TRBV5-1, the J call TRBJ1-5; tentatively, D is TRBD1 (5 bases). The V end was cut by 0 bases, the J end by 3 bases, with 10 bases between. Germline CDR1 and CDR2: SGHRS and YFSETQ. The CDR3 loop spans 15 amino acids. In DNA, the CDR3 is TGCGCCAGCAGCTTGGAAGCAGGGAACAATCAGCCCCAGCATTTT. The encoded protein is CASSLEAGNNQPQHF.

The chain recombines TRBV4-1 with TRBJ1-2; D possibly corresponds to TRBD1 (6 bases). This CDR3 has 16 residues. Germline CDR1 is MGHRA and CDR2 is YSYEKL. Trimming left V 0 bases short and J 1 base short, with 12 bases between. DNA for the CDR3: TGCGCCAGCAGCCAAGACCCGACAGGCATTAACTATGGCTACACCTTC. Residues: CASSQDPTGINYGYTF.

This chain uses TRBV30 with TRBJ1-6; D is perhaps TRBD1 (6 bases). V lost 0 bases to trimming and J lost 8 bases, with 8 bases between them. The CDR3 has 13 residues. Looked up from germline, CDR1 is GTSNPN and CDR2 is SVGIG (reference sequence). The CDR3 spells CAWSVQGDSPLHF. CDR3 nucleotides: TGTGCCTGGAGTGTACAGGGAGATTCACCCCTCCACTTT.